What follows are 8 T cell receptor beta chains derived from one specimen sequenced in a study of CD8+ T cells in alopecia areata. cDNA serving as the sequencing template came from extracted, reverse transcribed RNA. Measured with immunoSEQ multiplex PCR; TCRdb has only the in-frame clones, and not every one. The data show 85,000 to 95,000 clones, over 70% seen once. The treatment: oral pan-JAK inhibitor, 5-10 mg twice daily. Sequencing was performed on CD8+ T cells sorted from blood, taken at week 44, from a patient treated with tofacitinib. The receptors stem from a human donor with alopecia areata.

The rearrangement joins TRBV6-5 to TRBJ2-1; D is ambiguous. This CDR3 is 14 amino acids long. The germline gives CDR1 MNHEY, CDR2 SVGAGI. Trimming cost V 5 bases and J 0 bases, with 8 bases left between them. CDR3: CASSELISYNEQFF. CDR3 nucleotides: TGTGCCAGCAGTGAATTGATCTCCTACAATGAGCAGTTCTTC.

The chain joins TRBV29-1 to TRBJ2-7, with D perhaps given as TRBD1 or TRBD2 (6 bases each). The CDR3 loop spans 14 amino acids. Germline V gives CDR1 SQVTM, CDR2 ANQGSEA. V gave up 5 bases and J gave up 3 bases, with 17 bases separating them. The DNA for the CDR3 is TGCAGCGTTCTGGGCGGTGAGGGGGGCTACGAGCAGTACTTC. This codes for CSVLGGEGGYEQYF.

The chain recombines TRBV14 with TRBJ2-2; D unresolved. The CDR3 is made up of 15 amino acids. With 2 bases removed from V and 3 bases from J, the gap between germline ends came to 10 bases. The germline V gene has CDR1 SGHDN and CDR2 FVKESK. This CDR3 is CASSQWRRDTGELFF. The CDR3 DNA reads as TGTGCCAGCAGCCAATGGCGTCGTGACACCGGGGAGCTGTTTTTT.

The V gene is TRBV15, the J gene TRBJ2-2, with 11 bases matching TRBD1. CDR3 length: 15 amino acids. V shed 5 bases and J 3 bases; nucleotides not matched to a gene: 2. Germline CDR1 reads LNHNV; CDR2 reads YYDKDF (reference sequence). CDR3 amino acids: CATSGTGGYTGELFF. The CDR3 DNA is TGTGCCACCAGCGGGACAGGGGGTTACACCGGGGAGCTGTTTTTT.

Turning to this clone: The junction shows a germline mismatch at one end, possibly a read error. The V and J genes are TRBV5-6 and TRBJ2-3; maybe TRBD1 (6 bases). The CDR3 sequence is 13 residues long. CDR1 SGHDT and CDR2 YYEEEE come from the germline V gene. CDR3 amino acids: CGSSATGTSDQYF. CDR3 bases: TGTGGCAGCAGCGCCACCGGGACATCGGATCAGTATTTT.

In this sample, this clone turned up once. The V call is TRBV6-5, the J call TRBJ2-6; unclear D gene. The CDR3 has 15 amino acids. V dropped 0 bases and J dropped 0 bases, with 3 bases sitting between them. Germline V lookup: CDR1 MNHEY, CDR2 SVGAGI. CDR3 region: CASSYSLSGANVLTF. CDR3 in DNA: TGTGCCAGCAGTTACTCGCTCTCTGGGGCCAACGTCCTGACTTTC.

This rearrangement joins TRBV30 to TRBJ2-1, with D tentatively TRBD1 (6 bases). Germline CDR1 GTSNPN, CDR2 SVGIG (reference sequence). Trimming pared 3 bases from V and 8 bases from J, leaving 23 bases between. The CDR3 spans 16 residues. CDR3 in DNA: TGTGCCTGGAGCGAACTTGGGGACACCACTGGGGATGAGCAGTTCTTC. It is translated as CAWSELGDTTGDEQFF.

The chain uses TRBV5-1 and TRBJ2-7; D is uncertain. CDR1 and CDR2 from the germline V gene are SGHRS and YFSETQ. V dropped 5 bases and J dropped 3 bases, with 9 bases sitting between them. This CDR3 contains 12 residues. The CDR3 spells CASSSNSYEQYF. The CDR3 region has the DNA TGCGCCAGCAGTTCTAACAGCTACGAGCAGTACTTC.